This entry describes one T cell receptor (beta chain). The assay was immunoSEQ multiplex PCR, and TCRdb's table has in-frame clones only and misses some. In the table there are about 340,000 clones, 70% to 75% of which are singletons. The entry originates in a study of shared clonotypes between healthy human individuals. The germline V and J ends were trimmed by 2 bases and 1 base, with 9 bases remaining between them. This CDR3 has 15 residues. The germline gives CDR1 SGHTA, CDR2 FQGNSA. The chain combines TRBV7-2 with TRBJ1-3; the D gene is possibly TRBD1 (5 bases). The TCR was taken from a man aged 30-40 years in good health. Sequenced sample: memory CD4+ T cells sorted from blood. Subset in this sample: CD45RA-negative fraction. The CDR3 loop reads CASSLPPGSGNTIYF. The CDR3 nucleotides are TGTGCCAGCAGCTTACCGCCAGGGTCTGGAAACACCATATATTTT.